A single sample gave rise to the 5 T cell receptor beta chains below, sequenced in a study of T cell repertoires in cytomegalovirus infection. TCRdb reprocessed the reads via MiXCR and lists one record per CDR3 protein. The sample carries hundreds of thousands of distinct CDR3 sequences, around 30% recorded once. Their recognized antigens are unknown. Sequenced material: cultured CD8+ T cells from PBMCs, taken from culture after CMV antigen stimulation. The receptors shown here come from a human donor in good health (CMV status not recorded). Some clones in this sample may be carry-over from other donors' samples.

The CDR3 nucleotides are TGTGCCAGCAGCTCCGCGGAGTCGAACTATGGCTACACCTTC. Its protein product is CASSSAESNYGYTF. This rearrangement joins TRBV7-4 to TRBJ1-2; D call uncertain. Germline V CDR1 and CDR2: SGHVT, SQSDAQ. Deletions cut 4 bases from V and 2 bases from J, with 11 bases between. CDR3 length: 14 residues.

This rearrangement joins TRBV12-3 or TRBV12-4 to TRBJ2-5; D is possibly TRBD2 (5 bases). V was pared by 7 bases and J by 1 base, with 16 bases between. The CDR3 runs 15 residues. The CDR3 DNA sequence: TGTGCCAGCACTTCTAGCCACCGGCCCCAAGAGACCCAGTACTTC. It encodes CASTSSHRPQETQYF.

CDR3 sequence: CASSYLTSRGPETQYF. The CDR3 DNA is TGTGCCAGCAGTTACCTGACTAGCCGAGGGCCGGAGACCCAGTACTTC. The rearrangement joins TRBV6-2 or TRBV6-3 to TRBJ2-5; 7 nucleotides align to TRBD2. V was pared by 2 bases and J by 5 bases, with 11 bases of the junction left unmatched. This CDR3 is 16 amino acids long. The V gene's germline CDR1 is MNHEY and CDR2 SVGEGT.

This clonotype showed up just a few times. In DNA form, the CDR3 reads TGTGCTACCAGAGATGAAATGGTTGGAACTGAAGCTTTCTTT. Encoded protein: CATRDEMVGTEAFF. The rearrangement links TRBV19 to TRBJ1-1, with D unresolved. Germline CDR1 reads LNHDA; CDR2 reads SQIVND (reference sequence). The CDR3 length is 14 residues.

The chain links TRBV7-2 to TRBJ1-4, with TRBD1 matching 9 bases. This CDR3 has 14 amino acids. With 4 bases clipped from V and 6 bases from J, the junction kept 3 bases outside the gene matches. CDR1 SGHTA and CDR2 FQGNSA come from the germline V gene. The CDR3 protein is CASSYGTGHEKLFF. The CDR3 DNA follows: TGTGCCAGCAGCTACGGGACAGGGCATGAAAAACTGTTTTTT.